The 27 T cell receptor beta chains given below trace back to one sample, sequenced in a study of shared clonotypes between healthy human individuals. Profiling relied on immunoSEQ multiplex PCR, and the TCRdb table lists in-frame clones only, not all of them. The sample contains approximately 1,500,000 clones, over 95% of which appear only once. Material for sequencing was naive CD4+ T cells sorted from blood. Subset defined: CD45RA+ positively selected. The receptors stem from a man aged 30 to 39 in good health.

CDR3 in amino acids: CASSYFQGAYF. The CDR3 region has the DNA TGTGCCAGCAGTTATTTCCAGGGTGCGTACTTC. The chain joins TRBV28 to TRBJ2-7, with a possible D match to TRBD1 (5 bases). From germline, CDR1 is MDHEN and CDR2 SYDVKM. Trimming pared 4 bases from V and 12 bases from J, leaving 13 bases between. This CDR3 has 11 residues. Full variable domain (rest looked up from reference TRBV28 and TRBJ2-7): DVKVTQSSRYLVKRTGEKVFLECVQDMDHENMFWYRQDPGLGLRLIYFSYDVKMKEKGDIPEGYSVSREKKERFSLILESASTNQTSMYLCASSYFQGAYFGPGTRLTVT.

This rearrangement joins TRBV13 to TRBJ2-2, with D hard to call. Germline V gene sequence: CDR1 PRHDT, CDR2 FYEKMQ (reference sequence). The CDR3 consists of 15 residues. With 4 bases removed from V and 3 bases from J, the gap between germline ends came to 12 bases. The DNA of the CDR3 is TGTGCCAGCAGCTCGTACAAGTTTTACACCGGGGAGCTGTTTTTT. The encoded protein is CASSSYKFYTGELFF.

This chain connects TRBV5-6 to TRBJ1-2; D might be TRBD1 (5 bases). This CDR3 comprises 16 residues. V lost 4 bases and J lost 1, with 17 bases in between. CDR1 is SGHDT, CDR2 YYEEEE, per germline. CDR3 region: CASSLSFLTVNYGYTF. The CDR3 DNA sequence: TGTGCCAGCAGCCTCTCTTTCTTGACAGTTAACTATGGCTACACCTTC.

This rearrangement joins TRBV11-2 to TRBJ2-3; 13 bases agree with TRBD2. V was clipped by 4 bases and J by 6 bases; unmatched bases: 13. Per the germline V gene, CDR1 is SGHAT and CDR2 is FQNNGV. The CDR3 totals 18 residues. CDR3 bases: TGTGCCAGCAGCTCCCTAAAAAAGAGGACTAGCGGGAGCGATACGCAGTATTTT. Translated: CASSSLKKRTSGSDTQYF.

The chain is built from TRBV11-2 and TRBJ2-2; TRBD1 matches at 7 bases. Germline V CDR1 and CDR2: SGHAT, FQNNGV. This CDR3 has 15 residues. With V trimmed by 1 base and J by 5 bases, 4 bases remained unmatched. The CDR3 reads CASSLGGRGTGELFF. The CDR3 bases are TGTGCCAGCAGCTTAGGGGGCAGGGGGACCGGGGAGCTGTTTTTT.

To note about this clone: Additional DNA sequences in this sample encode the identical CDR3. This sequence joins TRBV4-1 and TRBJ1-3; no definite D call. The V and J ends lost 2 bases and 0 bases respectively, with 11 bases between them. The CDR3 length is 16 residues. Germline V lookup: CDR1 MGHRA, CDR2 YSYEKL. DNA of the CDR3: TGCGCCAGCAGCCAACCGACCGGTCCCTCTGGAAACACCATATATTTT. Translation: CASSQPTGPSGNTIYF.

The J gene is TRBJ1-1, the V gene TRBV7-9, with D hard to call. Trimming took 1 base from V and 1 from J, leaving 10 bases between them. The CDR3 sequence is 15 residues long. The V gene's germline CDR1 is SEHNR and CDR2 FQNEAQ (reference sequence). CDR3 nucleotides: TGTGCCAGCAGCTTAGTCGGAGGAACGAACACTGAAGCTTTCTTT. Its protein is CASSLVGGTNTEAFF.

The V call is TRBV5-1, the J call TRBJ2-7; 8 bases are shared with TRBD2. Unmatched junction bases numbered 7, after V lost 2 bases and J lost 0 bases. Germline lookup yields CDR1 SGHRS and CDR2 YFSETQ. The CDR3 is 16 residues long. CDR3: CASSFGLAGISYEQYF. Here the CDR3 DNA reads TGCGCCAGCAGCTTTGGTCTAGCGGGCATCTCCTACGAGCAGTACTTC.

CDR3 sequence: CASSLGLAGGPTQYF. In DNA, the CDR3 is TGTGCCAGCAGCTTGGGGCTAGCGGGAGGGCCGACGCAGTATTTT. The rearrangement uses TRBV7-9 and TRBJ2-3; 12 nucleotides agree with TRBD2. The CDR3 covers 15 residues. Germline V gene data show CDR1 as SEHNR and CDR2 as FQNEAQ (reference sequence). Germline trimming cut 3 bases from V and 9 bases from J; bases unmatched to any gene: 7.

The chain couples TRBV18 to TRBJ2-7; weak D call: TRBD2 (5 bases). The CDR3 is 14 residues long. CDR1 is KGHSH, CDR2 LQKENI, per germline. V lost 3 bases, J lost 1 base, and 10 bases lay in between. This chain's CDR3 is CASSPTRDSYEQYF. The CDR3 nucleotides are TGTGCCAGCTCACCTACGAGGGATTCCTACGAGCAGTACTTC.

J is TRBJ2-6 and V is TRBV27, with D possibly being TRBD1 (5 bases). Trimming took 10 bases from V and 4 from J, leaving 14 bases between them. The germline V gene encodes CDR1 MNHEY and CDR2 SMNVEV (reference sequence). The CDR3 totals 14 residues. CDR3 region: CATSRVPGANVLTF. The CDR3 DNA reads as TGTGCCACCAGCAGGGTTCCCGGGGCCAACGTCCTGACTTTC.

The chain recombines TRBV6-4 with TRBJ2-1, with D uncertain. With 2 bases removed from V and 3 bases from J, the gap between germline ends came to 11 bases. The CDR3 length is 15 residues. Per germline, CDR1 MRHNA and CDR2 SNTAGT. The CDR3: CASSDHSNNYNEQFF. In DNA form, the CDR3 reads TGTGCCAGCAGTGACCATTCTAACAACTACAATGAGCAGTTCTTC.

V is TRBV5-4 and J is TRBJ2-7; TRBD2 matches at 8 bases. This CDR3 is 17 amino acids long. V lost 6 bases, J lost 3 bases, and 17 bases stayed unmatched. CDR1 is SGHNT, CDR2 YYREEE, per germline (reference sequence). CDR3 in amino acids: CASTGAGGRGTVYEQYF. The CDR3 DNA follows: TGTGCCAGCACCGGCGCGGGGGGTCGGGGGACTGTCTACGAGCAGTACTTC.

The V gene is TRBV6-5, the J gene TRBJ1-2; possible D gene TRBD1, 6 bases. Germline V gene lookup returns CDR1 MNHEY and CDR2 SVGAGI. V lost 5 bases to trimming and J lost 1 base, with 8 bases between them. CDR3 size: 13 residues. The DNA of the CDR3 is TGTGCCAGCAGTCGACAGGTTAACTATGGCTACACCTTC. Translation: CASSRQVNYGYTF.

This chain joins TRBV10-3 and TRBJ2-1; D is ambiguous. Trimming shortened V by 9 bases and J by 8 bases, and 11 bases separated the two germline ends. This CDR3 is 11 amino acids long. CDR1 ENHRY and CDR2 SYGVKD come from the germline V gene. The CDR3 DNA follows: TGTGCCATGGGAAAAGAGGATGAGCAGTTCTTC. It codes for CAMGKEDEQFF.

V and J are TRBV28 and TRBJ2-7, with 9 bases identical to TRBD1. The CDR3 is 14 amino acids. Germline V CDR1 and CDR2: MDHEN, SYDVKM. After removal of 6 bases from V and 3 bases from J, the junction contained 6 bases not matched to a gene. This chain's CDR3 is CASRLPGQGYEQYF. CDR3 in DNA: TGTGCCAGCAGGCTCCCGGGACAGGGCTACGAGCAGTACTTC.

The genes are TRBV6-6 and TRBJ2-2; TRBD1 is a possible D gene (6 bases). CDR3 size: 15 residues. The V gene's germline CDR1 is MNHNY and CDR2 SVGAGI (reference sequence). V gave up 6 bases and J gave up 6 bases, with 17 bases separating them. CDR3 nucleotides: TGTGCCAGCAGCCGCAGGGGCGGCGGTCCCGGGGAGCTGTTTTTT. Translating it yields CASSRRGGGPGELFF.

The genes are TRBV2 and TRBJ1-4; the D is unclear. The V and J ends lost 3 bases and 3 bases respectively, with 17 bases between them. The length of the CDR3 is 17 residues. Germline V gene sequence: CDR1 SNHLY, CDR2 FYNNEI. This chain's CDR3 is CASSEETLSLANEKLFF. CDR3 DNA: TGTGCCAGCAGTGAGGAGACTCTCTCCCTGGCTAATGAAAAACTGTTTTTT.

Notes on this clone: This sample includes further DNA sequences coding for the same CDR3. In DNA form, the CDR3 reads TGTGCCAGCAGTTTAGCAGGGGGCCAAGAGACCCAGTACTTC. Amino acids: CASSLAGGQETQYF. The genes are TRBV28 and TRBJ2-5, with 7 bases matching TRBD1. This CDR3 comprises 14 residues. Per germline, CDR1 MDHEN and CDR2 SYDVKM. The junction had 1 base not matched to a gene; V was cut back by 2 bases and J by 1 base.

The CDR3 nucleotides read TGTGCCAGCAGCCCAGGTCCAGGCAGGGGGGCAGATACGCAGTATTTT. This sequence encodes CASSPGPGRGADTQYF. V and J are TRBV11-2 and TRBJ2-3; a possible D gene is TRBD1 (7 bases). The ends were cut back, 5 bases at V and 4 bases at J, with 19 bases in the middle. This CDR3 has 16 amino acids. Germline CDR1 is SGHAT and CDR2 is FQNNGV.

V is TRBV7-2 and J is TRBJ2-1; 8 bases match TRBD1. V lost 7 bases and J lost 13; bases outside the gene matches: 12. CDR1 SGHTA and CDR2 FQGNSA come from the germline V gene. The CDR3 has 13 amino acids. In nucleotides, the CDR3 is TGTGCCAGCAACGTCGACAGGGGACAGCTACAGTTCTTC. Encoded protein: CASNVDRGQLQFF. Supplemented by reference TRBV7-2 and TRBJ2-1, the full variable domain reads GAGVSQSPSNKVTEKGKDVELRCDPISGHTALYWYRQSLGQGLEFLIYFQGNSAPDKSGLPSDRFSAERTGGSVSTLTIQRTQQEDSAVYLCASNVDRGQLQFFGPGTRLTVL.

The rearrangement uses TRBV2 and TRBJ2-7; TRBD2 matches 8 bases. CDR1 is SNHLY, CDR2 FYNNEI, per germline. The CDR3 spans 14 residues. The ends lost 4 bases at V and 3 bases at J; junction bases unmatched: 5. Written as DNA, the CDR3 is TGTGCCAGCAGTGCCGGGACTAGAGACTACGAGCAGTACTTC. Translating it yields CASSAGTRDYEQYF.

The rearrangement links TRBV6-1 to TRBJ2-3; TRBD2 matches 7 bases. Looked up from germline, CDR1 is MNHNS and CDR2 is SASEGT. Trimming cost V 1 base and J 2 bases; bases outside gene matches: 9. CDR3 length: 17 residues. DNA for the CDR3: TGTGCCAGCAGTGAAGGTCCGGGACTACCTCCCACAGATACGCAGTATTTT. This translates into CASSEGPGLPPTDTQYF.

J is TRBJ2-7 and V is TRBV15; a possible D gene is TRBD1 (6 bases). The V end was cut by 0 bases, the J end by 2 bases, with 17 bases between. Germline CDR1 and CDR2: LNHNV and YYDKDF (reference sequence). The CDR3 has 17 amino acids. In nucleotides, the CDR3 is TGTGCCACCAGCAGAGATCTCTCCAGGGGAACTCCCTACGAGCAGTACTTC. Protein product: CATSRDLSRGTPYEQYF.

This clone came up once. The chain joins TRBV19 to TRBJ1-5, with 7 bases matching TRBD1. In germline, CDR1 is LNHDA, CDR2 SQIVND (reference sequence). The length of the CDR3 is 17 residues. The ends lost 4 bases at V and 0 bases at J; junction bases unmatched: 9. CDR3 nucleotides: TGTGCCAGTAGTAGGGGAGGACAGGCGTATAGCAATCAGCCCCAGCATTTT. Amino acid sequence: CASSRGGQAYSNQPQHF.

The rearrangement uses TRBV7-8 and TRBJ1-1, with a weak D call TRBD1 (5 bases). Trimming took off 1 base at V and 3 bases at J, with 9 bases between the two ends. The CDR3 sequence is 14 residues long. Germline CDR1 and CDR2: SGHVS and FQNEAQ. CDR3: CASSLVLGDTEAFF. CDR3 nucleotides: TGTGCCAGCAGCTTAGTACTGGGGGACACTGAAGCTTTCTTT.

A remark on this clone: At the DNA level, this CDR3 is encoded by other sequences in the same sample as well. The chain joins TRBV5-4 to TRBJ1-4; D not certain. Deletions cut 3 bases from V and 8 bases from J, with 8 bases between. Germline assignment: CDR1 SGHNT and CDR2 YYREEE (reference sequence). The CDR3 extends over 12 amino acids. CDR3 region: CASSSPNEKLFF. The CDR3 DNA reads TGTGCCAGCAGCTCCCCCAACGAAAAACTGTTTTTT. The whole variable domain, remainder taken from reference TRBV5-4 and TRBJ1-4, is ETGVTQSPTHLIKTRGQQVTLRCSSQSGHNTVSWYQQALGQGPQFIFQYYREEENGRGNFPPRFSGLQFPNYSSELNVNALELDDSALYLCASSSPNEKLFFGSGTQLSVL.